The 4 T cell receptor beta chains presented below share a single source sample, sequenced in a study of T cells in Graves' hyperthyroidism and ophthalmopathy. Amplification of TCR beta CDR3 regions was performed using RNA transcripts as template. The primer set for the first-round RT-PCR of the TCR CDR3 was HTBI. TCRdb re-derived calls from the multiplex PCR reads in MiXCR, one entry per CDR3 protein. The sample holds around 600,000 distinct CDR3 sequences; 14% are singletons and the top ten take roughly 7%. The sample comprised blood. Source of these receptors: a woman between 18 and 29 years old with Graves' ophthalmopathy.

There are many counts of this clonotype. The rearrangement uses TRBV20-1 and TRBJ2-5; D is possibly TRBD2 (5 bases). The CDR3 sequence is 15 residues long. Deletions cut 0 bases from V and 3 bases from J, with 14 bases between. Germline V gives CDR1 DFQATT, CDR2 SNEGSKA (reference sequence). CDR3 protein: CSARDGGRWEETQYF. In DNA, the CDR3 is TGCAGTGCTAGAGATGGCGGGCGATGGGAAGAGACCCAGTACTTC.

For this clonotype: A much larger clone lies a single base off, so this may be a read error. The V gene is TRBV10-3, the J gene TRBJ2-7; D is unresolved. The V and J ends lost 4 bases and 3 bases respectively, with 10 bases between them. The CDR3 spans 13 residues. From germline, CDR1 is ENHRY and CDR2 SYGVKD. CDR3 in amino acids: CAISGQMNYEQYF. CDR3 sequence (DNA): TGTGCCATCAGTGGGCAAATGAACTACGAGCAGTACTTC.

Turning to this clonotype: One end of the junction is discordant with germline, which a read error may explain. The chain joins TRBV5-1 to TRBJ2-7, with D possibly matching TRBD2 (6 bases). Germline V gene sequence: CDR1 SGHRS, CDR2 YFSETQ. The CDR3 has 15 amino acids. CDR3 nucleotides: TGCGCCAGCACCCCGGGGGACTCCGCTGGATACGAGCGGTACTTC. It translates to CASTPGDSAGYERYF.

This clonotype was seen repeatedly, ten times or more. The genes are TRBV7-3 and TRBJ2-3, with no clear D. The V gene's germline CDR1 is SGHTA and CDR2 FQGTGA. The CDR3 spans 14 residues. The ends were cut back, 0 bases at V and 2 bases at J, with 6 bases in the middle. The CDR3 region has the DNA TGTGCCAGCAGCTTAACAAGGGTCACAGATACGCAGTATTTT. Translation gives CASSLTRVTDTQYF. Full variable domain (rest looked up from reference TRBV7-3 and TRBJ2-3): GAGVSQTPSNKVTEKGKYVELRCDPISGHTALYWYRQSLGQGPEFLIYFQGTGAADDSGLPNDRFFAVRPEGSVSTLKIQRTERGDSAVYLCASSLTRVTDTQYFGPGTRLTVL.